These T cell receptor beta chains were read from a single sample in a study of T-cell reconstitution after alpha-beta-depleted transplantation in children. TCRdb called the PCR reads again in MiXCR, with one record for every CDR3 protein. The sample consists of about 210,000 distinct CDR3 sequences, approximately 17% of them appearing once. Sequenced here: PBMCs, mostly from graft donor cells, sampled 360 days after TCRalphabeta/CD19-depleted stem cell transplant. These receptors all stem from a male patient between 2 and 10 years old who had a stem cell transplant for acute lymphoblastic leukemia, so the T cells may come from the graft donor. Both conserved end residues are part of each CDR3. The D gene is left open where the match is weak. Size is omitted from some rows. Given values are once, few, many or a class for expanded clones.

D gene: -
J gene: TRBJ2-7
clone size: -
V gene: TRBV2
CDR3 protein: CASSGMGSSSYEQYF
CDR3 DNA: TGTGCCAGCAGTGGTATGGGCTCGAGCTCCTACGAGCAGTACTTC

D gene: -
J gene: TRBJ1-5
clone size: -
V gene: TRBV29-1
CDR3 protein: CSVAVAGRGNQPQHF
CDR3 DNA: TGCAGCGTAGCCGTGGCGGGTCGCGGCAATCAGCCCCAGCATTTT

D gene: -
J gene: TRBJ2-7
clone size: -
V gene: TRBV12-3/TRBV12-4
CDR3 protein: CASSLAAQSYEQYF
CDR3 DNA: TGTGCCAGCAGTTTAGCGGCACAGTCTTACGAGCAGTACTTC

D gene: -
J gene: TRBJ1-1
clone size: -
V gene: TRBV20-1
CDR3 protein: CSARPLKGEDTEAFF
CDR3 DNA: TGCAGTGCTAGGCCCCTCAAGGGGGAGGATACTGAAGCTTTCTTT

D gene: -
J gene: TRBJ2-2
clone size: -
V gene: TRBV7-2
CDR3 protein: CASSLAPPGELFF
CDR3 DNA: TGTGCCAGCAGCTTAGCCCCCCCCGGGGAGCTGTTTTTT

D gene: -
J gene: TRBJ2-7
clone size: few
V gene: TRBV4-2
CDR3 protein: CASSQDREWVYEQYF
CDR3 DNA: TGTGCCAGCAGCCAAGACCGGGAGTGGGTTTACGAGCAGTACTTC

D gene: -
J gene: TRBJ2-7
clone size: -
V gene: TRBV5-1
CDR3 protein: CASSLVQGPYEQYF
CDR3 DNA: TGCGCCAGCAGCTTGGTACAGGGACCCTACGAGCAGTACTTC

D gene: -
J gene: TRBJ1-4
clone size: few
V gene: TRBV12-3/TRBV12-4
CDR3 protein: CASSFQVPEKLFF
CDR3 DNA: TGTGCCAGCAGTTTCCAGGTTCCCGAAAAACTGTTTTTT

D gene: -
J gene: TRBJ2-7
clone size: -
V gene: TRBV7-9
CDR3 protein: CAGERLTSSYEQYF
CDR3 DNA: TGTGCCGGTGAGCGGCTAACCAGCTCCTACGAGCAGTACTTC

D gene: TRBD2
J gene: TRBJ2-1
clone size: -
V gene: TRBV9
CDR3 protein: CASSVVGRGAINEQFF
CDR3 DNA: TGTGCCAGCAGCGTAGTCGGGCGGGGGGCGATCAATGAGCAGTTCTTC

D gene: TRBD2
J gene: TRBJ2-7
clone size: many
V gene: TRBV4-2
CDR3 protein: CASSQDVAGAGEQYF
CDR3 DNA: TGTGCCAGCAGCCAAGATGTAGCGGGGGCGGGGGAGCAGTACTTC

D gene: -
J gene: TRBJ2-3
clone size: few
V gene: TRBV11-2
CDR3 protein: CASSLSENTQYF
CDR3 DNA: TGTGCCAGCAGCTTATCCGAGAATACGCAGTATTTT

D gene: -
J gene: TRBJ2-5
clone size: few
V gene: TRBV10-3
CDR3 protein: CAISNPSATNQETQYF
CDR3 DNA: TGTGCCATCAGCAACCCGTCGGCAACCAATCAGGAGACCCAGTACTTC

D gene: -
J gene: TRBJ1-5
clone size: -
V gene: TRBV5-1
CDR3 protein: CASSLAGTGNQPQHF
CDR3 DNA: TGCGCCAGCAGCTTGGCCGGAACAGGCAATCAGCCCCAGCATTTT

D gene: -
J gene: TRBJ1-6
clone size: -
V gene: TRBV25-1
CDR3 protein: CASSEDFGTATRTSSYNSPLHF
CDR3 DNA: TGTGCCAGCAGTGAAGATTTTGGGACCGCCACGAGGACGAGCTCCTATAATTCACCCCTCCACTTT

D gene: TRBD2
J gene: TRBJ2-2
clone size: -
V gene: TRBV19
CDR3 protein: CASRTPYSGDTGELFF
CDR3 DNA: TGTGCCAGCCGAACTCCCTACAGCGGGGACACCGGGGAGCTGTTTTTT

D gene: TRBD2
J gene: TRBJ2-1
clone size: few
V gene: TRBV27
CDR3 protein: CASSGTSGRFF
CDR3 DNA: TGTGCCAGCAGCGGGACTAGCGGGAGATTCTTC

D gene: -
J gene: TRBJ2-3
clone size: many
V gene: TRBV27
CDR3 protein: CASSVNRDDTQYF
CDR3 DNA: TGTGCCAGCAGTGTCAACAGGGACGATACGCAGTATTTT

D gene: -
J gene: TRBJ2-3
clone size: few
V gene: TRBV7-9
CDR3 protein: CASSGYVVSRADTQYF
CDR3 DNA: TGTGCCAGCAGCGGCTATGTGGTCTCAAGGGCAGATACGCAGTATTTT

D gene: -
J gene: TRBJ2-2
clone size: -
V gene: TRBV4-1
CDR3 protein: CASSQESMGTPNTGELFF
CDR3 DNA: TGCGCCAGCAGCCAAGAAAGTATGGGGACGCCGAACACCGGGGAGCTGTTTTTT

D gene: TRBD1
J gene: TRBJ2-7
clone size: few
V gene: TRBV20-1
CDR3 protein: CSACRGGYYEQYF
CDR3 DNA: TGCAGTGCTTGCCGAGGGGGCTACTACGAGCAGTACTTC

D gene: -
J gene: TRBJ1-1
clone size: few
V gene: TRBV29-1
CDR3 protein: CSVETTWGNTEAFF
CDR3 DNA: TGCAGCGTTGAAACTACGTGGGGGAACACTGAAGCTTTCTTT

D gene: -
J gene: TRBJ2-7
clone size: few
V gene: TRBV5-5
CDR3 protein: CASSTAPPVSYEQYF
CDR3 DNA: TGTGCCAGCAGCACCGCTCCCCCGGTCTCCTACGAGCAGTACTTC

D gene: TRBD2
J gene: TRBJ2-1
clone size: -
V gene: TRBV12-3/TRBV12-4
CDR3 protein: CASSLPGLAGGNEQFF
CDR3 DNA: TGTGCCAGCAGCCTCCCGGGACTAGCGGGGGGAAATGAGCAGTTCTTC

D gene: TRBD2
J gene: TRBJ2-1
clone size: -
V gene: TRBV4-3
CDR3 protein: CASSRAGGPGNEQFF
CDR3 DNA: TGCGCCAGCAGCCGAGCGGGGGGGCCCGGCAATGAGCAGTTCTTC

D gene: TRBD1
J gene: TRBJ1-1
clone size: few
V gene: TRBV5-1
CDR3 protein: CASSAEGALDAFF
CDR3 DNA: TGCGCCAGCAGCGCTGAGGGGGCGCTGGACGCTTTCTTT

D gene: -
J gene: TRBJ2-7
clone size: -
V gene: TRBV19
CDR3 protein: CASSIGETYEQYF
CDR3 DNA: TGTGCCAGTAGTATCGGCGAGACCTACGAGCAGTACTTC

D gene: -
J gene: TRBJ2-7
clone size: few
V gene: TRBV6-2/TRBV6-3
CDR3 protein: CASSYSRHRKGYEQYF
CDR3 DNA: TGTGCCAGCAGTTACTCCCGTCACAGGAAGGGCTACGAGCAGTACTTC

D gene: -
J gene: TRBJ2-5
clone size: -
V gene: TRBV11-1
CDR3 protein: CASSLTRWGQETQYF
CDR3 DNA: TGTGCCAGCAGCTTGACCCGGTGGGGGCAAGAGACCCAGTACTTC

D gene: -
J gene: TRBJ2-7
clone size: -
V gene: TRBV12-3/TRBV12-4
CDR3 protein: CASSITYEQYF
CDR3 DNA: TGTGCCAGCAGTATAACCTACGAGCAGTACTTC

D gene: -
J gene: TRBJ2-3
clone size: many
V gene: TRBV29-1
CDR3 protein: CSVEPGPDTQYF
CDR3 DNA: TGCAGCGTTGAGCCGGGGCCAGATACGCAGTATTTT

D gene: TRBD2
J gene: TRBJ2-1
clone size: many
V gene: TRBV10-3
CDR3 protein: CAISPGEGSYNEQFF
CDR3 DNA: TGTGCCATCAGTCCCGGGGAGGGCTCCTACAATGAGCAGTTCTTC

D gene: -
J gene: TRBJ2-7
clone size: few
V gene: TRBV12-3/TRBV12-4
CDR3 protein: CASSPFRYEQYF
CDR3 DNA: TGTGCCAGCAGTCCCTTCAGGTACGAGCAGTACTTC